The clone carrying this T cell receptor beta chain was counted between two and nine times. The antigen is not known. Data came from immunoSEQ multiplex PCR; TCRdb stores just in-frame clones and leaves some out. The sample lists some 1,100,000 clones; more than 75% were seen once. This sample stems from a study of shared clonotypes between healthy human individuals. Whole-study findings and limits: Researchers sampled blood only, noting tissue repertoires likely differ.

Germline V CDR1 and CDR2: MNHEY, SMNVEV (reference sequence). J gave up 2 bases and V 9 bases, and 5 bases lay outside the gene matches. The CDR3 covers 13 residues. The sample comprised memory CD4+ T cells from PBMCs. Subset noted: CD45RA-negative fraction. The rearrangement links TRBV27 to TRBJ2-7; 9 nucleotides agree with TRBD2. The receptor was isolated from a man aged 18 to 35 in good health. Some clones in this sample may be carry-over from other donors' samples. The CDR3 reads CASRLAGTYEQYF. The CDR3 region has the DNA TGTGCCAGTAGGCTAGCGGGAACCTACGAGCAGTACTTC.